The 21 T cell receptor beta chains below come from one sample, sequenced in a study of blood T cell repertoires in COVID-19. The data were produced by immunoSEQ multiplex PCR, yet TCRdb's version contains in-frame clones alone and is incomplete. The table has hundreds of thousands of clones, approximately 88% seen once. The sample taken for sequencing was peripheral blood. The receptors shown here come from a woman aged 45 to 65 with COVID-19, enrolled during active disease.

CDR3 coding DNA: TGTGCCAGCAGCTTAAACGGCGCGGGGGGGCCGCCGTTCTTC. Amino acid sequence: CASSLNGAGGPPFF. The gene calls are TRBV7-3 and TRBJ2-1; 9 nucleotides match TRBD2. The CDR3 covers 14 residues. Germline-derived CDR1 and CDR2 are SGHTA and FQGTGA. V dropped 1 base and J dropped 15; count of bases not matched to a gene: 10.

The chain uses TRBV7-3 and TRBJ2-6; tentatively, D is TRBD2 (6 bases). Germline V gene sequence: CDR1 SGHTA, CDR2 FQGTGA. This CDR3 region has 16 residues. Trimming left V 4 bases short and J 0 bases short, with 10 bases between. The CDR3 bases are TGTGCCAGCAGCTCCCCCGGGGGCTCTGGGGCCAACGTCCTGACTTTC. It specifies CASSSPGGSGANVLTF.

The chain employs TRBV30 and TRBJ2-6, with 7 bases fitting TRBD2. Losses at the gene ends were 4 bases for V and 2 bases for J; bases not matched to a gene: 11. Germline values: CDR1 GTSNPN, CDR2 SVGIG (reference sequence). The CDR3 loop spans 17 amino acids. CDR3 region: CAWTKRAGNPGANVLTF. DNA of the CDR3: TGTGCCTGGACGAAAAGAGCGGGGAACCCTGGGGCCAACGTCCTGACTTTC.

V is TRBV27 and J is TRBJ1-5; D gene unclear. From germline, CDR1 is MNHEY and CDR2 SMNVEV (reference sequence). The CDR3 totals 15 residues. Deletions cut 1 base from V and 0 bases from J, with 7 bases between. CDR3 bases: TGTGCCAGCAGTTTATACAGATATAGCAATCAGCCCCAGCATTTT. Residues: CASSLYRYSNQPQHF.

This clone was detected a few times. The rearrangement joins TRBV12-5 to TRBJ2-7; maybe TRBD2 (5 bases). Between the trimmed V and J ends, which lost 7 bases and 7 bases, there was a span of 17 bases. The CDR3 runs 13 residues. Germline CDR1 LGHNT, CDR2 FRNRAP. CDR3 residues: CASATATSGEQYF. In DNA, the CDR3 is TGTGCTAGTGCAACGGCTACATCGGGGGAGCAGTACTTC.

J is TRBJ2-6 and V is TRBV29-1; D is perhaps TRBD2 (5 bases). Trimming left V 1 base short and J 1 base short, with 8 bases between. CDR3 length: 15 amino acids. The germline CDR1 and CDR2 sequences are SQVTM and ANQGSEA. The CDR3 bases are TGCAGCGTTGAAGCCCCGGGATCTGGGGCCAACGTCCTGACTTTC. It specifies CSVEAPGSGANVLTF.

This chain connects TRBV5-1 to TRBJ2-3; D is unclear. Germline CDR1 reads SGHRS; CDR2 reads YFSETQ. The CDR3 length is 13 residues. Trimming shortened V by 5 bases and J by 2 bases, and 9 bases separated the two germline ends. The CDR3, as DNA: TGCGCCAGCAGTTATGGGCCCACAGATACGCAGTATTTT. This codes for CASSYGPTDTQYF.

On this clone: Other DNA variants within this sample encode the same CDR3. The chain recombines TRBV27 with TRBJ1-5; 10 bases agree with TRBD1. Trimming at V came to 8 bases and at J to 2 bases, leaving 6 bases not matched to a gene. Germline V gene sequence: CDR1 MNHEY, CDR2 SMNVEV (reference sequence). The CDR3 has 15 residues. CDR3 amino acids: CASSPGTGGNQPQHF. The CDR3 DNA follows: TGTGCCAGCTCACCGGGGACAGGGGGCAATCAGCCCCAGCATTTT.

The chain recombines TRBV10-1 with TRBJ2-3; D remains ambiguous. V was shortened by 2 bases and J by 5 bases, with 2 bases between the two germline ends. Germline CDR1 is WNHNN and CDR2 is SYGVQD (reference sequence). This CDR3 has 11 residues. The CDR3 bases are TGCGCCAGCAGTGAGCAAGATACGCAGTATTTT. Translating it yields CASSEQDTQYF.

The chain is built from TRBV7-9 and TRBJ2-7, with D possibly TRBD2 on 7 matching bases. The germline V gene has CDR1 SEHNR and CDR2 FQNEAQ (reference sequence). The ends were cut back, 5 bases at V and 9 bases at J, with 14 bases in the middle. This CDR3 is built from 12 residues. Here the CDR3 reads CASSQGGAGQYF. The DNA of the CDR3 is TGTGCCAGCAGCCAAGGGGGGGCCGGGCAGTACTTC.

This clone showed up just once. This chain links TRBV5-8 with TRBJ2-5; a weak D match, TRBD1 (5 bases). Germline values: CDR1 SGHTS, CDR2 YDEGEE. CDR3 length: 14 amino acids. V gave up 2 bases and J gave up 2 bases, with 10 bases separating them. The CDR3 is CASSFRQTQETQYF. CDR3 coding DNA: TGTGCCAGCAGCTTCAGACAGACACAAGAGACCCAGTACTTC.

Turning to this clone: Because the CDR3's place on the DNA is in doubt, the DNA is left out and the CDR3 is given as listed by TCRdb. The chain employs TRBV29-1 and TRBJ1-4. The CDR3 numbers 11 amino acids, ends counted. CDR1 is SQVTM, CDR2 ANQGSEA, per germline. The CDR3 here is CSVGDGSSLSF.

V is TRBV5-1 and J is TRBJ2-6, with D possibly matching TRBD1 (6 bases). Trimming pared 3 bases from V and 2 bases from J, leaving 12 bases between. The CDR3 contains 16 residues. Per the germline V gene, CDR1 is SGHRS and CDR2 is YFSETQ. CDR3 nucleotides: TGCGCCAGCAGCTCTCAGGGGTCCGCTGGGGCCAACGTCCTGACTTTC. Protein sequence: CASSSQGSAGANVLTF.

The chain is built from TRBV3-1 (or the pseudogene TRBV3-2) and TRBJ1-1, with D maybe TRBD1 (6 bases). The CDR3 has 14 residues. In germline, CDR1 is LGHDT, CDR2 YNNKEL (reference sequence). The V and J ends lost 4 bases and 3 bases respectively, with 12 bases between them. CDR3 nucleotides: TGTGCCAGCAGCCGCAGTCCAGGGGACACTGAAGCTTTCTTT. This sequence encodes CASSRSPGDTEAFF.

V and J are TRBV19 and TRBJ1-1; a weak D match, TRBD1 (6 bases). V was clipped by 9 bases and J by 1 base, with 15 bases between them. Germline loops: CDR1 LNHDA, CDR2 SQIVND (reference sequence). This CDR3 is built from 14 residues. CDR3 sequence: CASLRSTGNTEAFF. The CDR3 DNA is TGTGCCAGCCTAAGGTCGACAGGGAACACTGAAGCTTTCTTT. The whole variable domain, remainder taken from reference TRBV19 and TRBJ1-1, is DGGITQSPKYLFRKEGQNVTLSCEQNLNHDAMYWYRQDPGQGLRLIYYSQIVNDFQKGDIAEGYSVSREKKESFPLTVTSAQKNPTAFYLCASLRSTGNTEAFFGQGTRLTVV.

The chain carries TRBV12-5 and TRBJ1-1, with 9 positions matching TRBD1. The germline gives CDR1 LGHNT, CDR2 FRNRAP. The CDR3 sequence is 14 residues long. Trimming cost V 4 bases and J 6 bases; bases outside gene matches: 6. CDR3 sequence reads: CASGSGQGRAEAFF. The CDR3 DNA reads as TGTGCTAGTGGTTCGGGACAGGGAAGGGCTGAAGCTTTCTTT.

The chain links TRBV7-9 to TRBJ1-4; 10 bases fit TRBD1. Germline CDR1 SEHNR, CDR2 FQNEAQ (reference sequence). The ends lost 3 bases at V and 7 bases at J; junction bases unmatched: 2. The CDR3 runs to 14 residues. CDR3 sequence (DNA): TGTGCCAGCAGCTTTGGGACAGGGGCTGAAAAACTGTTTTTT. Encoded protein: CASSFGTGAEKLFF. The full variable domain, its missing parts supplied by reference TRBV7-9 and TRBJ1-4, is DTGVSQNPRHKITKRGQNVTFRCDPISEHNRLYWYRQTLGQGPEFLTYFQNEAQLEKSRLLSDRFSAERPKGSFSTLEIQRTEQGDSAMYLCASSFGTGAEKLFFGSGTQLSVL.

The rearrangement joins TRBV13 to TRBJ1-2; D unresolved. V lost 1 base, J lost 4 bases, and 10 bases lay in between. There are 14 residues in the CDR3. Germline lookup yields CDR1 PRHDT and CDR2 FYEKMQ (reference sequence). The DNA for the CDR3 is TGTGCCAGCAGCTTAGCCGGGAAAGCCTATGGCTACACCTTC. This encodes CASSLAGKAYGYTF.

This chain links TRBV4-1 with TRBJ2-7; no firm D call. CDR1 is MGHRA and CDR2 is YSYEKL in the germline V gene. The V and J ends lost 2 bases and 5 bases respectively, with 13 bases between them. The CDR3 runs to 14 residues. CDR3 in amino acids: CASSQFPDADEQYF. The CDR3 DNA reads TGCGCCAGCAGCCAATTCCCCGACGCGGACGAGCAGTACTTC.

J is TRBJ1-2 and V is TRBV6-5; tentative D call: TRBD1 (5 bases). Germline-derived CDR1 and CDR2 are MNHEY and SVGAGI. Trimming left V 7 bases short and J 6 bases short, with 12 bases between. This CDR3 is built from 12 residues. The chain's CDR3 is CASNFREDGYTF. CDR3 nucleotides: TGTGCCAGCAACTTCAGGGAGGATGGCTACACCTTC.

The chain combines TRBV7-2 with TRBJ1-3; D perhaps matches TRBD1 (6 bases). V lost 8 bases and J lost 2, with 19 bases in between. The CDR3 extends over 16 amino acids. Germline V gene sequence: CDR1 SGHTA, CDR2 FQGNSA. The CDR3 sequence is CASAVTGNGAGNTIYF. The CDR3 coding sequence is TGTGCCAGCGCGGTAACAGGGAACGGAGCTGGAAACACCATATATTTT.